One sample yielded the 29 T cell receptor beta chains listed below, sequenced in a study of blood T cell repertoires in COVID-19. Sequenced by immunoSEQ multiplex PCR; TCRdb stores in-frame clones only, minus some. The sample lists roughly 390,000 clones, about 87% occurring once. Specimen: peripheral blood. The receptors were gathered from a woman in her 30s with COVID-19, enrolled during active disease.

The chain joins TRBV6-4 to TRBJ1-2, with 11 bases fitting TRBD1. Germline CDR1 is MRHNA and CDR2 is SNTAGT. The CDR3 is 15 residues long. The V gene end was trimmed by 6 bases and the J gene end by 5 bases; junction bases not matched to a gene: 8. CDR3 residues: CASRPGTGGSYGYTF. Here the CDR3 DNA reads TGTGCCAGCAGACCCGGGACAGGGGGAAGTTATGGCTACACCTTC.

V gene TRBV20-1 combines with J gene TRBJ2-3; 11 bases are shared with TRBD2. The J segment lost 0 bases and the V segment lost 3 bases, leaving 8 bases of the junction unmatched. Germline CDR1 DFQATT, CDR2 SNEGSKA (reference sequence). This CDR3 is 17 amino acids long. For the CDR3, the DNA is TGCAGTGCTAGTAAACTAGCGGGAGTTGAAAGCACAGATACGCAGTATTTT. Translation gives CSASKLAGVESTDTQYF.

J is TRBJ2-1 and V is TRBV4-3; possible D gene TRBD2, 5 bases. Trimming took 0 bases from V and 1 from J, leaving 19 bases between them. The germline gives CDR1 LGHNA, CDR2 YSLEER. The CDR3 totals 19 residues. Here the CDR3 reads CASSQDEGSALGSYNEQFF. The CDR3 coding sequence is TGCGCCAGCAGCCAAGATGAGGGTTCCGCCCTAGGTTCCTACAATGAGCAGTTCTTC.

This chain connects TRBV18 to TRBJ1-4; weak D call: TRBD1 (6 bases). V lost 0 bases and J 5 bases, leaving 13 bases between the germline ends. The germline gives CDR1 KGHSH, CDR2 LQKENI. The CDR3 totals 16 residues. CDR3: CASSPPMGQGNEKLFF. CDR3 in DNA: TGTGCCAGCTCACCACCTATGGGGCAGGGGAATGAAAAACTGTTTTTT.

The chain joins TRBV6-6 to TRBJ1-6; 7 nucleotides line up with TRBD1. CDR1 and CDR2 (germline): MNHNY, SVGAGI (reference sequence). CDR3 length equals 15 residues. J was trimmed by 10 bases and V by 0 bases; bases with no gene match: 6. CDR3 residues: CASSYSMGRGSPLHF. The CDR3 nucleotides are TGTGCCAGCAGTTACTCGATGGGCAGGGGGTCACCCCTCCACTTT.

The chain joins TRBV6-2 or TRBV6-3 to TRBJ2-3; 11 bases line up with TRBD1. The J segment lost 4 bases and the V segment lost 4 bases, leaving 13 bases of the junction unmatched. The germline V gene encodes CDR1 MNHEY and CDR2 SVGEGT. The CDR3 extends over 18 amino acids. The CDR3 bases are TGTGCCAGCAGTTCGCCCCGGGAACCGGGACAGGGGGCAGATACGCAGTATTTT. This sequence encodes CASSSPREPGQGADTQYF.

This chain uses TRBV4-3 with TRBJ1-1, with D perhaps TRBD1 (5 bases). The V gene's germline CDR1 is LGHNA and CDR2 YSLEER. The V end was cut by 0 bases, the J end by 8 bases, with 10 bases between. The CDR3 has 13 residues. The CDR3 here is CASSQDSQAEAFF. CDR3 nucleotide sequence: TGCGCCAGCAGCCAAGATTCACAGGCAGAAGCTTTCTTT.

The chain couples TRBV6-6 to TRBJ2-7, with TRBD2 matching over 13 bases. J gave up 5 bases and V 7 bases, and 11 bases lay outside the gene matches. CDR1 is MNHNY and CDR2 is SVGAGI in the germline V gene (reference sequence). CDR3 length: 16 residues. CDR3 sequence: CASTLWTSGRGNEQYF. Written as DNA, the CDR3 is TGTGCCAGCACCTTGTGGACTAGCGGGAGAGGCAACGAGCAGTACTTC.

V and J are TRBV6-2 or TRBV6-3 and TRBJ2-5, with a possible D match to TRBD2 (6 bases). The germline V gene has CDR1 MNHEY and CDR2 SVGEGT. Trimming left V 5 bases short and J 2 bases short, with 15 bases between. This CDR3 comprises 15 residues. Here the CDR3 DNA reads TGTGCCAGCAGTCCCGGGACTCTCCCACAAGAGACCCAGTACTTC. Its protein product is CASSPGTLPQETQYF.

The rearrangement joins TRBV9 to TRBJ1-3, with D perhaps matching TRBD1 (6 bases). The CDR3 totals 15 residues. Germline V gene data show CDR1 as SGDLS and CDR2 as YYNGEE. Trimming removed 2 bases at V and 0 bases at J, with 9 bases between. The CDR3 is CASSVGHNSGNTIYF. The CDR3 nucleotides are TGTGCCAGCAGCGTGGGACACAACTCTGGAAACACCATATATTTT.

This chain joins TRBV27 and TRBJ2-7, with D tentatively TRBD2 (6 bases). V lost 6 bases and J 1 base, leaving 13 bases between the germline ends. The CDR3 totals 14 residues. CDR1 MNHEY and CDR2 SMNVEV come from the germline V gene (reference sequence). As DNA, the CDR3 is TGTGCCAGCAGGCGGGAACTCCCGTCCTACGAGCAGTACTTC. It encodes CASRRELPSYEQYF.

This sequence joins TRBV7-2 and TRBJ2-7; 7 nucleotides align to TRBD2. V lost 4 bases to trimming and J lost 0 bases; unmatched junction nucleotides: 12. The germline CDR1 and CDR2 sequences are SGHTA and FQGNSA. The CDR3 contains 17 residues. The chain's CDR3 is CASSSYPTSASSYEQYF. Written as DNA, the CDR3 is TGTGCCAGCAGCTCCTACCCCACTAGCGCCAGCTCCTACGAGCAGTACTTC.

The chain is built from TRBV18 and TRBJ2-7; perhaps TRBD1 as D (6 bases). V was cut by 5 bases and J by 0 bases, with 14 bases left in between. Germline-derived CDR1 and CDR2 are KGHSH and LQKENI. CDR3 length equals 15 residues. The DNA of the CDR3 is TGTGCCAGCTCAGGCGACAGGTCGAGCTCCTACGAGCAGTACTTC. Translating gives CASSGDRSSSYEQYF.

CDR3: CASSPLGSGNTEAFF. The CDR3 DNA follows: TGTGCCAGCAGTCCTCTGGGCAGTGGGAACACTGAAGCTTTCTTT. The rearrangement uses TRBV25-1 and TRBJ1-1; D gene uncertain. Trimming took off 5 bases at V and 1 base at J, with 14 bases between the two ends. Germline V lookup: CDR1 MGHDK, CDR2 SYGVNS. CDR3 size: 15 residues.

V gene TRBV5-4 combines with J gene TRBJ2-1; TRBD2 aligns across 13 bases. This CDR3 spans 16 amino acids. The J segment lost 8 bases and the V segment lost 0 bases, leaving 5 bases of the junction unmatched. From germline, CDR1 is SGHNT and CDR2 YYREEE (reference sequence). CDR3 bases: TGTGCCAGCAGCTTGGGGACTAGCGGGAGCATCTATGAGCAGTTCTTC. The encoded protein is CASSLGTSGSIYEQFF. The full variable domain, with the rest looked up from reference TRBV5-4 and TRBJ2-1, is ETGVTQSPTHLIKTRGQQVTLRCSSQSGHNTVSWYQQALGQGPQFIFQYYREEENGRGNFPPRFSGLQFPNYSSELNVNALELDDSALYLCASSLGTSGSIYEQFFGPGTRLTVL.

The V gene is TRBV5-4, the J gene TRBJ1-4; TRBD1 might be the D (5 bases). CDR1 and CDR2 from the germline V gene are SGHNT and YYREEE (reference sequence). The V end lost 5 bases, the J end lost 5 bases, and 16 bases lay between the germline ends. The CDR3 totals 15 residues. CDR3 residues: CASSSGGGLNEKLFF. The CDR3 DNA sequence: TGTGCCAGCAGTTCCGGGGGAGGGTTAAATGAAAAACTGTTTTTT.

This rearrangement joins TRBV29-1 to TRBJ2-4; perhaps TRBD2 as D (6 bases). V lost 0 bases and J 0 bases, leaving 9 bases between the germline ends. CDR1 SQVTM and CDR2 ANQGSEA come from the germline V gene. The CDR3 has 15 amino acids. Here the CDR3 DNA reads TGCAGCGTTGAAGATTGGGGACTAGCCAAAAACATTCAGTACTTC. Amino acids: CSVEDWGLAKNIQYF.

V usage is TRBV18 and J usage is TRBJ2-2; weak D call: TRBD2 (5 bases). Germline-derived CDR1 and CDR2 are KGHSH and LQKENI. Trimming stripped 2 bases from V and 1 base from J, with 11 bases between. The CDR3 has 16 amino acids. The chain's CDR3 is CASSPARVENTGELFF. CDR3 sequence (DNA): TGTGCCAGCTCACCAGCGAGGGTTGAGAACACCGGGGAGCTGTTTTTT.

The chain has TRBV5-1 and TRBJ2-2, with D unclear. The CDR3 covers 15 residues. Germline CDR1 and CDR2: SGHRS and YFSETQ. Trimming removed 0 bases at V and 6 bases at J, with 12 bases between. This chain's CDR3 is CASSLATSYSGELFF. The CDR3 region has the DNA TGCGCCAGCAGCTTGGCCACGAGCTATTCCGGGGAGCTGTTTTTT.

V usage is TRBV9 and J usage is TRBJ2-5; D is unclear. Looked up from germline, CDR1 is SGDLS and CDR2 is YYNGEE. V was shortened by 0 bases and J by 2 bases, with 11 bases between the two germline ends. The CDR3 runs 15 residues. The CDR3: CASSVVGTAQETQYF. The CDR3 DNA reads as TGTGCCAGCAGCGTAGTCGGAACAGCTCAAGAGACCCAGTACTTC.

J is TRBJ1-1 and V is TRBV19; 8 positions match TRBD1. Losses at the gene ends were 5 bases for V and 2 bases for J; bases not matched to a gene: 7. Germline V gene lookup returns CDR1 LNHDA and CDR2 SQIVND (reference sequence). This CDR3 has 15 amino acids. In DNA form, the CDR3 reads TGTGCCAGTAGTTTATGGACAGGGAGAAACACTGAAGCTTTCTTT. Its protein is CASSLWTGRNTEAFF. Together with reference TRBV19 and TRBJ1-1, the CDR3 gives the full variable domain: DGGITQSPKYLFRKEGQNVTLSCEQNLNHDAMYWYRQDPGQGLRLIYYSQIVNDFQKGDIAEGYSVSREKKESFPLTVTSAQKNPTAFYLCASSLWTGRNTEAFFGQGTRLTVV.

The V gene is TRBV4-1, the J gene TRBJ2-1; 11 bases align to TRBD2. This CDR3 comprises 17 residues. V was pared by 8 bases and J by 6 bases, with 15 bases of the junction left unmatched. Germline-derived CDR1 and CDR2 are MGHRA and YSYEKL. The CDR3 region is CASSILPGTSGGNEQFF. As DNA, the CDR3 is TGCGCCAGCTCGATACTCCCCGGGACTAGCGGCGGCAATGAGCAGTTCTTC.

CDR3 region: CASRPMPSGTGARPATNEKLFF. The CDR3 DNA follows: TGTGCCAGCAGGCCTATGCCCTCCGGGACAGGGGCCCGACCTGCAACTAATGAAAAACTGTTTTTT. The chain combines TRBV6-2 or TRBV6-3 with TRBJ1-4, with 10 positions matching TRBD1. The CDR3 is made up of 22 amino acids. Germline CDR1 and CDR2: MNHEY and SVGEGT. With 6 bases clipped from V and 0 bases from J, the junction kept 22 bases outside the gene matches.

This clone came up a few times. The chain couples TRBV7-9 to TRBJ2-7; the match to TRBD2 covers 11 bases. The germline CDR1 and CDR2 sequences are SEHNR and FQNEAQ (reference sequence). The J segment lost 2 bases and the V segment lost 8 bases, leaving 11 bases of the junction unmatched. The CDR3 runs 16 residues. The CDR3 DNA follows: TGTGCCAGCTCCCCCCAACTAGCGGGAGAAACCTACGAGCAGTACTTC. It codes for CASSPQLAGETYEQYF.

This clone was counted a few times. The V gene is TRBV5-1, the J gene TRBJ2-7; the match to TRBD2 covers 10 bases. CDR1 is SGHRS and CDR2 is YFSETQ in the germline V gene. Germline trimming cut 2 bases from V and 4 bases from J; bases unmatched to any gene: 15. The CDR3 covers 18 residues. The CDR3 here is CASSFTLAGPGGRYEQYF. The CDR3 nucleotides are TGCGCCAGCAGCTTTACACTAGCGGGACCGGGGGGAAGGTACGAGCAGTACTTC.

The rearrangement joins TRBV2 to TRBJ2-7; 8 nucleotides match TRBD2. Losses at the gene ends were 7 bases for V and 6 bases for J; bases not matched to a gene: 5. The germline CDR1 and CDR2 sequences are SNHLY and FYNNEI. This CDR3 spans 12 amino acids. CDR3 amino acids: CASISGISEQYF. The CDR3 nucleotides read TGTGCCAGCATTAGCGGGATAAGCGAGCAGTACTTC.

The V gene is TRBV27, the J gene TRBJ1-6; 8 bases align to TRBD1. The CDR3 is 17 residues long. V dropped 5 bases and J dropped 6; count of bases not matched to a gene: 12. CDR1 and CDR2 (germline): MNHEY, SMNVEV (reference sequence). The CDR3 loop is CASSTPRIDRGNSPLHF. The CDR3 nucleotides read TGTGCCAGCAGTACCCCTCGGATCGACAGGGGTAATTCACCCCTCCACTTT.

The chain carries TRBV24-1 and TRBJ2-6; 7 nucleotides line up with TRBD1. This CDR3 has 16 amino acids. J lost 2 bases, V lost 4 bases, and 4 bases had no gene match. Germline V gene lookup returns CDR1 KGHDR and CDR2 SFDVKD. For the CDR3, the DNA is TGTGCCACCAGTGAGCGAACAGGGGCTGGGGCCAACGTCCTGACTTTC. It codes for CATSERTGAGANVLTF.

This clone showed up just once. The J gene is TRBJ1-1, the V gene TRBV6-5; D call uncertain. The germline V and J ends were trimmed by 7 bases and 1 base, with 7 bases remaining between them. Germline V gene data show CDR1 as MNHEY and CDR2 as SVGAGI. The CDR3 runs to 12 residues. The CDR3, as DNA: TGTGCCAGCATGCGGGGGAACACTGAAGCTTTCTTT. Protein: CASMRGNTEAFF.